This T cell receptor (beta chain) originates from a study of blood T cell repertoires in COVID-19. About the study: Material from acute and convalescent COVID-19 was sourced from the United States, Italy and Spain. T cells, B-cell-depleted T cells, or PBMCs supplied cDNA or gDNA.

Data came from immunoSEQ multiplex PCR; TCRdb stores just in-frame clones and leaves some out. The repertoire holds 130,000 to 150,000 clones, with roughly 76% as singletons. The sequenced material came from peripheral blood. This TCR was sampled from a human donor with acute or convalescent COVID-19. The donor label of this sample is uncertain.

CDR3 in DNA: TGCAGCGTCCCTCGGGGGGGAACTGAAGCTTTCTTT. This translates into CSVPRGGTEAFF. This chain links TRBV29-1 with TRBJ1-1, with D possibly being TRBD1 (5 bases). The CDR3 has 12 residues. Per germline, CDR1 SQVTM and CDR2 ANQGSEA. V was cut by 6 bases and J by 5 bases, with 13 bases left in between.